This TCR beta chain was retrieved from a study of blood T cell repertoires in COVID-19. Trimming removed 5 bases from V and 7 bases from J, with 12 bases in between. CDR3 length: 13 amino acids. Sequencing used immunoSEQ multiplex PCR; TCRdb keeps in-frame clones, though not all of them. The sample has almost 200,000 clones, 70% to 90% seen once; the top ten hold 6.5% to 9.5%. The sequence was collected from a woman in her late teens or twenties who had recovered from COVID-19. This chain connects TRBV12-3 or TRBV12-4 to TRBJ2-1; a weak D match, TRBD1 (6 bases). The sample was PBMCs or T cells enriched from blood (not recorded which). As DNA, the CDR3 is TGTGCCAGCAGTACCACAGGGCAAAATGAGCAGTTCTTC. Translation gives CASSTTGQNEQFF.